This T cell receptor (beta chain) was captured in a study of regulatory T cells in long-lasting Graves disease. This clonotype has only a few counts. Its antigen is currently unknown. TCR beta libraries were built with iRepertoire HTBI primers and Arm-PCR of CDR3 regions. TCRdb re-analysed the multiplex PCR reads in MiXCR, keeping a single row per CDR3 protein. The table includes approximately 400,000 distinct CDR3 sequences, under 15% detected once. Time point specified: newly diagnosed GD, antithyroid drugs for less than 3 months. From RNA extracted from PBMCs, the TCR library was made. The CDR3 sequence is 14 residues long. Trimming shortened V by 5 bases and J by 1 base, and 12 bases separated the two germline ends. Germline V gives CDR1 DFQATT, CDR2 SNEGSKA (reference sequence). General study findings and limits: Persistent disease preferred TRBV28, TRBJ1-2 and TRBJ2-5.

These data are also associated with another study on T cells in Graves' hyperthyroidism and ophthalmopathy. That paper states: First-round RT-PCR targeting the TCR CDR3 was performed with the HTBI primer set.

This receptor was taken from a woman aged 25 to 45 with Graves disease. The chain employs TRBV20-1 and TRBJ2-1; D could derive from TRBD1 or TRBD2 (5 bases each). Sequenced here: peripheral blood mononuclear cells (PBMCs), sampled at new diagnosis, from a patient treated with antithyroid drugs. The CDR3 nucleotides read TGCAGTGCTTTAGAGGGGCTTTCCTACAATGAGCAGTTCTTC. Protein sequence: CSALEGLSYNEQFF.